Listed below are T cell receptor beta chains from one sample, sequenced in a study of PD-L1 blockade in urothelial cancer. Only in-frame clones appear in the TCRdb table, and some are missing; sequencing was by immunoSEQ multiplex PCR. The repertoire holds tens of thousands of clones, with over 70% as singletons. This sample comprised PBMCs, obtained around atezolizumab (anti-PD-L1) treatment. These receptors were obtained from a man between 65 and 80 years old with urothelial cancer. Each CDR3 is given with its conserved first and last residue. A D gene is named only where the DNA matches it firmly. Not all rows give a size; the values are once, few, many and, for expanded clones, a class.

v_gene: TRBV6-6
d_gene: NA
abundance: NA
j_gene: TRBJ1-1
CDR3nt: TGTGCCAGCAATCGTGGTCCGGCCCCAGGGACTGAAGCTTTCTTT
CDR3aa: CASNRGPAPGTEAFF

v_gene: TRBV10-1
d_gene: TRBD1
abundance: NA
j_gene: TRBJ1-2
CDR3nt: TGCGCCAGCAGGGGACAGGGGGCGTATGGCTACACCTTC
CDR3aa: CASRGQGAYGYTF

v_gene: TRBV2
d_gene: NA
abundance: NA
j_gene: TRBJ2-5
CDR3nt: TGTGCCAGCAGTGACAGTCAAGAGACCCAGTACTTC
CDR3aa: CASSDSQETQYF

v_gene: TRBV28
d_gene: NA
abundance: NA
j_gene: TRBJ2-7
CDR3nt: TGTGCCAGCAGCGCTGAAAGGGGATTCTACGAGCAGTACTTC
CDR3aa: CASSAERGFYEQYF

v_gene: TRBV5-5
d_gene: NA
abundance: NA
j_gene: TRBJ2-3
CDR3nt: TGTGCCAGCAGCAATTTTAAGGCGGGGCAGAGGGATACGCAGTATTTT
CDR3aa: CASSNFKAGQRDTQYF

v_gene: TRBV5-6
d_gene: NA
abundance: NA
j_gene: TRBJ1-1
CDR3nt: TGTGCCAGCAGCATTGGCGGGGGGCGGAGGATGAACACTGAAGCTTTCTTT
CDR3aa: CASSIGGGRRMNTEAFF

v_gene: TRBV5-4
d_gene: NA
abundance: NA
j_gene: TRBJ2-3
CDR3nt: TGTGCCAGCAGCTTTCTAGTTAGCACAGATACGCAGTATTTT
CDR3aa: CASSFLVSTDTQYF

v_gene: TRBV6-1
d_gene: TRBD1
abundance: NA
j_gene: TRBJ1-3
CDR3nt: TGTGCCAGCAGTGACCCCAGGGGGGGAAACACCATATATTTT
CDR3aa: CASSDPRGGNTIYF

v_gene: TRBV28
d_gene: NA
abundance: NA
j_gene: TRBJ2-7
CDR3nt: TGTGCCAGCAGTTTAGAAGGGACTTCCTACGAGCAGTACTTC
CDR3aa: CASSLEGTSYEQYF

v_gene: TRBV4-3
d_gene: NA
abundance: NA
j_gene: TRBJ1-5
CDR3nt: TGCGCCAGCAGCCAAGATACAGGGTCCAATCAGCCCCAGCATTTT
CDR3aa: CASSQDTGSNQPQHF

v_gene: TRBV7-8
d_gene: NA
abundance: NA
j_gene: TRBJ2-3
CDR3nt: TGTGCCAGCAGCCTAAACAGACCTACAGATACGCAGTATTTT
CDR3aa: CASSLNRPTDTQYF

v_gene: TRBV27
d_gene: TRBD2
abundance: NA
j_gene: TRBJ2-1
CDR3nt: TGTGCCAGCAGTTCGTCACTGAGCGGGGCCTACAATGAGCAGTTCTTC
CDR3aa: CASSSSLSGAYNEQFF

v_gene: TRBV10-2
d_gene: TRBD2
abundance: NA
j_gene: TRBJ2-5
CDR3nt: TGCGCCAGCAGTGAGGGGACTAGCGACCAAGAGACCCAGTACTTC
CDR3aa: CASSEGTSDQETQYF

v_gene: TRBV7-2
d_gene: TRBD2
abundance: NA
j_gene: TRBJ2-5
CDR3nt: TGTGCCACCGCGAGGAGTAGCGGGGGGGCCCAGGAGACCCAGTACTTC
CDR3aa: CATARSSGGAQETQYF

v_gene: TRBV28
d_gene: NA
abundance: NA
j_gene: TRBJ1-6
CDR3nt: TGTGCCAGCAGTTTTCGGCGGGGGCTCGAAAATTCACCCCTCCACTTT
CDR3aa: CASSFRRGLENSPLHF

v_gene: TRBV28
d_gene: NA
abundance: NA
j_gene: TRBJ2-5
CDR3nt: TGTGCCAGCAGTTTTCGGGCTCCCATATCGGGGTTCCAAGAGACCCAGTACTTC
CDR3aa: CASSFRAPISGFQETQYF

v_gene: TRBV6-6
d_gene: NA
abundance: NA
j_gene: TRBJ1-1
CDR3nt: TGTGCCAGCAGTTACCTCGGACGGGACATGAACACTGAAGCTTTCTTT
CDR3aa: CASSYLGRDMNTEAFF

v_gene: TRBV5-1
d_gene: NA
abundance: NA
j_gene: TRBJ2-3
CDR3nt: TGCGCCTCTGCGAGGGAGCCGGGCACAGATACGCAGTATTTT
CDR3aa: CASAREPGTDTQYF

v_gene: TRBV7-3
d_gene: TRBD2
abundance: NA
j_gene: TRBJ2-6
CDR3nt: TGTGCCACAGCAGCAGCGGGGGGTACCGGGGCCAACGTCCTGACTTTC
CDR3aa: CATAAAGGTGANVLTF

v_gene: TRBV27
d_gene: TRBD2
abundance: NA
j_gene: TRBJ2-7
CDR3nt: TGTGCCAGCAGTTTAACCAGCGGGAGAGTGTCCTACGAGCAGTACTTC
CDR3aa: CASSLTSGRVSYEQYF

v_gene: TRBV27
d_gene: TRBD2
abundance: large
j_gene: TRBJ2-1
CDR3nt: TGTGCCAGCAGCCCAGGAGTCGGAGCGGGAGAAGATGAGCAGTTCTTC
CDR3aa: CASSPGVGAGEDEQFF

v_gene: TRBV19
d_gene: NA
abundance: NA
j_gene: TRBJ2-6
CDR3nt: TGTGCCAGTAGTCCATCTGGACAGGGGGCCAACGTCCTGACTTTC
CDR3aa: CASSPSGQGANVLTF

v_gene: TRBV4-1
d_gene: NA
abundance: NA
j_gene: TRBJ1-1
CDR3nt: TGCGCCAGCAGCCAAGCGACAGCAACGAGGAACACTGAAGCTTTCTTT
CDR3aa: CASSQATATRNTEAFF

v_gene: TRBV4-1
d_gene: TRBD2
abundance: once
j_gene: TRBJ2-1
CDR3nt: TGCGCCAGCAGCCAAGATTTAAGCGGGGGACGCAATGAGCAGTTCTTC
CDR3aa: CASSQDLSGGRNEQFF

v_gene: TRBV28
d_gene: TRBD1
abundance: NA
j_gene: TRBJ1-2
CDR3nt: TGTGCCAGCACAGGGACAGTCTATGGCTACACCTTC
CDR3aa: CASTGTVYGYTF

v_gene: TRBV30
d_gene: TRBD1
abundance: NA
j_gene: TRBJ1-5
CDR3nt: TGTGCCTGGAGGGGACAGGCCAATCAGCCCCAGCATTTT
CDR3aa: CAWRGQANQPQHF

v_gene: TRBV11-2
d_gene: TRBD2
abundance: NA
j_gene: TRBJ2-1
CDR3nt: TGTGCCAGCCTCGCCTTCGAGGGTAGCGGGAAACATGAGCAGTTCTTC
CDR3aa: CASLAFEGSGKHEQFF

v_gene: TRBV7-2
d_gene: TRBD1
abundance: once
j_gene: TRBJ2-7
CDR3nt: TGTGCCAGCAGTCTAGGACAGGGGGGACGCGAGCAGTACTTC
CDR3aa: CASSLGQGGREQYF

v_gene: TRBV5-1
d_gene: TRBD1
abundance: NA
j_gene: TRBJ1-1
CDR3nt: TGCGCCAGCAACAATCCGGGACAGGGGAACACTGAAGCTTTCTTT
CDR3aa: CASNNPGQGNTEAFF

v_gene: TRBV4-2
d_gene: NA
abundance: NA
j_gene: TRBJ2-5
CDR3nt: TGTGCCAGCAGCCAAAGGACATCAGAGACCCAGTACTTC
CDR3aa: CASSQRTSETQYF

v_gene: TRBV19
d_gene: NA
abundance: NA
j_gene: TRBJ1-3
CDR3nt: TGTGCCAGAGTTGCCCCCAAGGGGAAAATCCGCCGCGGCGGAAACACCATATATTTT
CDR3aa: CARVAPKGKIRRGGNTIYF

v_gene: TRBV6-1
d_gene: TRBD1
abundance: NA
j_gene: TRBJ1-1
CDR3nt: TGTGCCAGCAGTGAGACAGGGGGTGGCACTGAAGCTTTCTTT
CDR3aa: CASSETGGGTEAFF

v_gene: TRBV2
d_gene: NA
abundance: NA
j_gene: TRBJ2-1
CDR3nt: TGTGCCAGCAGCGGAATGCGGGGCCGGGAGCAGTTCTTC
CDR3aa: CASSGMRGREQFF

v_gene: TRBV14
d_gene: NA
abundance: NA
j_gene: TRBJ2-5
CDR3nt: TGTGCCAGCAGCCAAGAGTGCAGACGATCCGACAGAGAGACCCAGTACTTC
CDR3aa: CASSQECRRSDRETQYF

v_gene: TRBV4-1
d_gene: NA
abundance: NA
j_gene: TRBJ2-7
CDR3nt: TGCGCCAGCAGCCAAGATAGAGTCGGACAAAACTTCTACGAGCAGTACTTC
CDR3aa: CASSQDRVGQNFYEQYF

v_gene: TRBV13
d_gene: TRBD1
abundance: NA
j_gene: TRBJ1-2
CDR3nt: TGTGCCAGCAGCCTGGGGGACAGCTATGGCTACACCTTC
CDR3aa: CASSLGDSYGYTF

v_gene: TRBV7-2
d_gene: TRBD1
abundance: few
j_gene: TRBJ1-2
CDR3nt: TGTGCCAGCAGCCGGGACAGGGTTGGAACGGGCTATGGCTACACCTTC
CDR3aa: CASSRDRVGTGYGYTF

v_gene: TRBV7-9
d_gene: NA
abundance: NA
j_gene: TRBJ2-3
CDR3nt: TGTGCCAGCAGCTTAGGTCTTGCGACTCCACGCACAGATACGCAGTATTTT
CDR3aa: CASSLGLATPRTDTQYF

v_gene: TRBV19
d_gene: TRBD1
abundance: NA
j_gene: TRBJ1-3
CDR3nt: TGTGCCGCCCAAGAATCAGGGGGGACCATATATTTT
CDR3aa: CAAQESGGTIYF

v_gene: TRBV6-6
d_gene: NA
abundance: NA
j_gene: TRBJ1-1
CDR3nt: TGTGCCAGCAGTCACGGGACTGGGGACACTGAAGCTTTCTTT
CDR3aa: CASSHGTGDTEAFF

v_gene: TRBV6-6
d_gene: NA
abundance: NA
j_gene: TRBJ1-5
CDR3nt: TGTGCCAGCAGTATCGCTATTAATCAGCCCCAGCATTTT
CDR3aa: CASSIAINQPQHF

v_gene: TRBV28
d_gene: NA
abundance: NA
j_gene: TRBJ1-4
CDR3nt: TGTGCCAGCAGTTTAGGTGGGGGCAATGAAAAACTGTTTTTT
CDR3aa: CASSLGGGNEKLFF

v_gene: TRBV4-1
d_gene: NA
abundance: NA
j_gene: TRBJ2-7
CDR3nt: TGCGCCAGCAGCCAAGCGGACGAGCAGTACTTC
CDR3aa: CASSQADEQYF

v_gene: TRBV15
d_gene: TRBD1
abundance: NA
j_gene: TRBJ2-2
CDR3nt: TGTGCCACCAGCAGATCACCGGGACAGGGGGCTAGAGGGAACACCGGGGAGCTGTTTTTT
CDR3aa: CATSRSPGQGARGNTGELFF

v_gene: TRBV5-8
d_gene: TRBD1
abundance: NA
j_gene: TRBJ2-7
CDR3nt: TGTGCCAGCAGGACAGGGCTCGTCTCCTACGAGCAGTACTTC
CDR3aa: CASRTGLVSYEQYF